A few counts support the clone carrying this TCR beta chain. No antigen is known for it. The CDR3 has 13 amino acids. Germline V gene data show CDR1 as MNHEY and CDR2 as SVGAGI. Trimming left V 7 bases short and J 6 bases short, with 12 bases between. The data were obtained in a study of beta chain features in type 1 diabetes. About the research overall: Cell yields, age and gender were similar between patients and healthy donors. General study findings and limits: A definitive answer on HLA type influencing TCRB rearrangement was not reached here. Among patients with Type 1 diabetes, TCRB CDR3s were moderately but significantly shorter in every one of the four CD4+ subsets. Fewer insertions but more deletions were seen at VDJ junctions in type 1 diabetes patients.

The whole isolated RNA underwent reverse transcription, so sequencing captured expressed TCRB transcripts. The repertoire was sequenced with immunoSEQ multiplex PCR; TCRdb's copy has only in-frame clones and lacks some. The repertoire holds around 340,000 clones, with about a tenth as singletons. The TCR was taken from a man under 40 with type 1 diabetes. The sample taken for sequencing was central memory CD4+ T cells from blood. This chain connects TRBV6-5 to TRBJ2-2; TRBD1 is a possible D gene (5 bases). The CDR3 region is CASTRVGSGELFF. The CDR3 bases are TGTGCCAGCACCAGGGTTGGATCCGGGGAGCTGTTTTTT.